Following are 23 T cell receptor beta chains from one sample sequenced in a study of blood T cells in healthy people across ages. Primers used in a second PCR of about 7 to 11 cycles were a sample-barcoded 5' primer and a J-beta primer mix. TCRdb re-derived calls from the 5' RACE reads in MiXCR, one entry per CDR3 protein. The sample includes some 1.5 million distinct CDR3 sequences, 42% of them seen just once. Input material: blood. The receptor source for this set is a woman aged 18-29 years in good health.

For this clonotype: This may stem from a read error, because a much larger clone lies one nucleotide away. The V call is TRBV29-1, the J call TRBJ2-1; 9 bases align to TRBD2. The DNA end is more similar to TRBJ2-7, so the J call may be wrong. Germline CDR1 reads SQVTM; CDR2 reads ANQGSEA. The CDR3 contains 14 residues. The CDR3 region has the DNA TGCAGCGTAGATAGCGGGAGTTCCTACAATGAGCAGTACTTC. As protein: CSVDSGSSYNEQYF.

In this sample, this clonotype turned up a few times. At one boundary the junction diverges from the germline segment, which might be a read error. The J gene is TRBJ2-3, the V gene TRBV7-8; perhaps TRBD2 as D (6 bases). From germline, CDR1 is SGHVS and CDR2 FQNEAQ. The CDR3 is 13 amino acids. The CDR3 DNA reads as TGTGCCAGCACCTTACTAGCCGTAGATACGCAGTATTTT. It specifies CASTLLAVDTQYF.

The count of this clonotype is one. The V and J genes are TRBV29-1 and TRBJ2-5, with 10 bases that match TRBD2. The V gene's germline CDR1 is SQVTM and CDR2 ANQGSEA. The ends lost 1 base at V and 11 bases at J; junction bases unmatched: 25. The CDR3 loop spans 19 amino acids. In nucleotides, the CDR3 is TGCAGCGTTGAAGTCGCCGGGACTAGCGACCTTAGGGCCTACAATGAGCAGTACTTC. This codes for CSVEVAGTSDLRAYNEQYF.

The V and J genes are TRBV4-3 and TRBJ1-5; D unresolved. V was cut by 5 bases and J by 2 bases, with 10 bases left in between. Germline assignment: CDR1 LGHNA and CDR2 YSLEER. The CDR3 extends over 14 amino acids. CDR3 region: CASSTGPGNQPQHF. In nucleotides, the CDR3 is TGCGCCAGCAGCACCGGGCCTGGCAATCAGCCCCAGCATTTT.

Regarding this clonotype: Sequence at one end of the junction differs from germline and may be a read error. The genes are TRBV14 and TRBJ2-7, with D perhaps given as TRBD1 or TRBD2 (5 bases each). There are 13 residues in the CDR3. Germline CDR1 is SGHDN and CDR2 is FVKESK. The CDR3 DNA is TGTGCCAGGAGCCGGGGACCGAGCTACGAGCAGTACTTC. Residues: CARSRGPSYEQYF.

This clonotype was seen more than once but under ten times. This chain connects TRBV7-8 to TRBJ1-1; maybe TRBD1 (5 bases). Germline V gene lookup returns CDR1 SGHVS and CDR2 FQNEAQ. The germline V and J ends were trimmed by 5 bases and 8 bases, with 12 bases remaining between them. The CDR3 is 12 residues long. The CDR3 reads CASSELTDEAFF. The CDR3 DNA follows: TGTGCCAGCAGCGAGTTGACAGACGAAGCTTTCTTT.

This clonotype has just a few counts. The gene calls are TRBV12-3 or TRBV12-4 and TRBJ2-3; D perhaps matches TRBD2 (6 bases). The ends were cut back, 7 bases at V and 2 bases at J, with 16 bases in the middle. CDR3 length: 15 amino acids. In nucleotides, the CDR3 is TGTGCCAGCAACCTATGGGCGGGGACCACAGATACGCAGTATTTT. Amino acid sequence: CASNLWAGTTDTQYF.

V and J are TRBV4-3 and TRBJ1-2; D remains unclear. This CDR3 has 13 amino acids. The germline V gene has CDR1 LGHNA and CDR2 YSLEER. Trimming took 1 base from V and 7 from J, leaving 10 bases between them. CDR3 residues: CASSQVGVPGYTF. The CDR3 coding sequence is TGCGCCAGCAGCCAAGTCGGGGTCCCTGGCTACACCTTC.

V and J are TRBV11-2 and TRBJ2-7; D may be TRBD2 (6 bases). Trimming cost V 4 bases and J 0 bases, with 25 bases left between them. Germline V gives CDR1 SGHAT, CDR2 FQNNGV. This CDR3 region has 19 residues. CDR3 nucleotide sequence: TGTGCCAGCAGCTCGCTAAAGCCCCGGGTAGCGGTTCACTCCTACGAGCAGTACTTC. Protein product: CASSSLKPRVAVHSYEQYF.

The J gene is TRBJ2-5, the V gene TRBV7-2; D call uncertain. This CDR3 has 12 residues. CDR1 is SGHTA and CDR2 is FQGNSA in the germline V gene. Trimming left V 5 bases short and J 5 bases short, with 9 bases between. CDR3 DNA: TGTGCCAGCAGCGGGCACTCGGAGACCCAGTACTTC. This sequence encodes CASSGHSETQYF. Supplemented by reference TRBV7-2 and TRBJ2-5, the full variable domain reads GAGVSQSPSNKVTEKGKDVELRCDPISGHTALYWYRQSLGQGLEFLIYFQGNSAPDKSGLPSDRFSAERTGGSVSTLTIQRTQQEDSAVYLCASSGHSETQYFGPGTRLLVL.

The chain combines TRBV20-1 with TRBJ2-1, with D uncertain. V lost 0 bases and J lost 4, with 16 bases in between. The CDR3 covers 16 residues. CDR1 is DFQATT and CDR2 is SNEGSKA in the germline V gene (reference sequence). CDR3 sequence (DNA): TGCAGTGCTAGAGATCAAGTTAGGGAAGGTTACAATGAGCAGTTCTTC. It specifies CSARDQVREGYNEQFF.

Worth noting for this clonotype: Its ends do not fully match the called genes, so a read error is possible. The rearrangement joins TRBV7-7 to TRBJ2-1; TRBD1 agrees at 8 bases. Per the germline V gene, CDR1 is SSHAT and CDR2 is FNYEAQ (reference sequence). CDR3 length equals 18 residues. This CDR3 reads CASSSRVQGASGSNEQFF. The DNA of the CDR3 is TGTGCTAGCAGCTCACGTGTTCAGGGGGCTAGTGGGAGCAATGAGCAGTTCTTC.

For this clonotype: The junction departs from germline at one end; a sequencing error may be responsible. This chain connects TRBV6-6 to TRBJ1-1, with a possible D match to TRBD1 (5 bases). The CDR3 has 12 residues. Germline V gene lookup returns CDR1 MNHNY and CDR2 SVGAGI (reference sequence). This chain's CDR3 is CAGSAGGTEAFF. CDR3 DNA sequence: TGTGCCGGCAGTGCCGGGGGCACTGAAGCTTTCTTT.

This clonotype was detected only a few times. The rearrangement joins TRBV9 to TRBJ2-7, with D perhaps TRBD2 (5 bases). V was trimmed by 4 bases and J by 2 bases, leaving 16 bases between them. CDR3 length: 15 amino acids. CDR1 is SGDLS and CDR2 is YYNGEE in the germline V gene. The CDR3 here is CASSLEGSNTYEQYF. In DNA form, the CDR3 reads TGTGCCAGCAGCCTAGAGGGCAGCAACACCTACGAGCAGTACTTC.

The CDR3 DNA follows: TGTGCCAGCAGTGACGCCCACAATCAGCCCCAGCATTTT. Encoded protein: CASSDAHNQPQHF. The rearrangement links TRBV6-2 or TRBV6-3 to TRBJ1-5; D not resolved. From germline, CDR1 is MNHEY and CDR2 SVGEGT. Trimming took off 5 bases at V and 3 bases at J, with 8 bases between the two ends. The CDR3 is 13 amino acids.

This clonotype appeared a few times. The genes are TRBV6-6 and TRBJ2-1, with 7 bases identical to TRBD1. From germline, CDR1 is MNHNY and CDR2 SVGAGI (reference sequence). After removal of 4 bases from V and 2 bases from J, the junction contained 5 bases not matched to a gene. The length of the CDR3 is 15 residues. CDR3 nucleotide sequence: TGTGCCAGCAGTTTTCGGGACAGTACCTACAATGAGCAGTTCTTC. It encodes CASSFRDSTYNEQFF.

The genes are TRBV9 and TRBJ2-1; TRBD1 aligns across 7 bases. With V trimmed by 3 bases and J by 5 bases, 14 bases remained unmatched. The CDR3 loop spans 17 amino acids. Germline CDR1 and CDR2: SGDLS and YYNGEE. Here the CDR3 reads CASSGGTVHSSNNEQFF. The CDR3, as DNA: TGTGCCAGCAGCGGGGGGACAGTGCATTCCAGCAACAATGAGCAGTTCTTC.

This clonotype was seen only a few times. The genes are TRBV4-1 and TRBJ2-7; possibly TRBD1 or TRBD2 for D (5 bases each). The CDR3 runs 14 residues. CDR1 is MGHRA, CDR2 YSYEKL, per germline. V shed 4 bases and J shed 3 bases, with 13 bases lying between them. The CDR3 reads CASSLRDGLYEQYF. In nucleotides, the CDR3 is TGCGCCAGCAGCCTCCGGGACGGGCTCTACGAGCAGTACTTC.

The genes are TRBV6-1 and TRBJ2-3; no reliable D call. Germline V gene sequence: CDR1 MNHNS, CDR2 SASEGT. The CDR3 covers 15 residues. The V gene lost 7 bases and the J gene lost 2 bases, with 16 bases spanning the gap. CDR3 amino acids: CASTRGSTATDTQYF. CDR3 in DNA: TGTGCCAGCACCCGAGGTTCCACGGCCACAGATACGCAGTATTTT.

The V call is TRBV12-3 or TRBV12-4, the J call TRBJ2-1; 7 bases are a match to TRBD2. The CDR3 has 15 residues. V was pared by 2 bases and J by 6 bases, with 7 bases of the junction left unmatched. The CDR3 DNA follows: TGTGCCAGCAGTTTAATCAGCGGGGTGGGCAATGAGCAGTTCTTC. Protein: CASSLISGVGNEQFF.

V and J are TRBV20-1 and TRBJ1-2; TRBD1 agrees at 11 bases. There are 15 residues in the CDR3. V was clipped by 2 bases and J by 2 bases; unmatched bases: 4. Germline CDR1 is DFQATT and CDR2 is SNEGSKA (reference sequence). CDR3 residues: CSARLGTGGNYGYTF. The CDR3 DNA reads as TGCAGTGCTAGACTTGGGACAGGGGGAAACTATGGCTACACCTTC.

Remarks on this clonotype: A much more abundant neighbour one base away suggests this may be a read error. The chain uses TRBV6-2 or TRBV6-3 and TRBJ2-5, with TRBD2 matching 11 bases. Trimming at V came to 0 bases and at J to 11 bases, leaving 8 bases not matched to a gene. From germline, CDR1 is MNHEY and CDR2 SVGEGT. This CDR3 contains 15 residues. The CDR3 protein is CASSYSASGGNEQYF. CDR3 sequence (DNA): TGTGCCAGCAGTTACTCGGCTAGCGGGGGGAATGAGCAGTACTTC.

This clonotype was recorded a few times. The genes are TRBV18 and TRBJ1-2; 8 nucleotides line up with TRBD1. The germline CDR1 and CDR2 sequences are KGHSH and LQKENI. V dropped 3 bases and J dropped 4; count of bases not matched to a gene: 7. This CDR3 has 15 amino acids. The CDR3 bases are TGTGCCAGCTCACCCTTGGACAGGGCTAGCTATGGCTACACCTTC. As protein: CASSPLDRASYGYTF.